Listed here is a single TCR beta chain. Trimming pared 3 bases from V and 5 bases from J, leaving 14 bases between. CDR1 and CDR2 from the germline V gene are SGHVS and FNYEAQ. The CDR3 runs 14 residues. These data belong to a study of shared clonotypes between healthy human individuals. TCRdb keeps only in-frame clones here, not all; method: immunoSEQ multiplex PCR. The sample holds roughly 1,500,000 clones; around 98.5% are singletons and the top ten take 0.36%. The sample taken for sequencing was naive CD4+ T cells sorted from blood. Subset reported: CD45RA+ positively selected. The chain recombines TRBV7-6 with TRBJ2-7; D is ambiguous. This TCR derives from a man younger than 45 in good health. The CDR3 region is CASSLGTSSDEQYF. DNA for the CDR3: TGTGCCAGCAGCTTGGGAACTTCCTCTGACGAGCAGTACTTC. Supplemented by reference TRBV7-6 and TRBJ2-7, the full variable domain reads GAGVSQSPRYKVTKRGQDVALRCDPISGHVSLYWYRQALGQGPEFLTYFNYEAQQDKSGLPNDRFSAERPEGSISTLTIQRTEQRDSAMYRCASSLGTSSDEQYFGPGTRLTVT.